This T cell receptor beta chain came from a study of blood T cell repertoires in COVID-19. In the study's own analysis: Reference gene primer amplification in the assay estimated nucleated cell counts. Some clones are missing from TCRdb's copy, which holds only in-frame ones; the method was immunoSEQ multiplex PCR. Clone size and V and J calls were adopted from that table, with D and trimming inferred from the DNA. Of approximately 200,000 clones listed, about 90% are singletons. The CDR3 sequence is 15 residues long. Trimming took off 2 bases at V and 4 bases at J, with 13 bases between the two ends. The germline gives CDR1 SGHRS, CDR2 YFSETQ.

The receptor comes from a man aged 25-45 years who had recovered from COVID-19. The specimen was PBMCs or T cells enriched from blood (not recorded which). The chain combines TRBV5-1 with TRBJ1-5; TRBD1 might be the D (5 bases). The CDR3 DNA sequence: TGCGCCAGCAGCTTTTCCTCTGACAGAAATCAGCCCCAGCATTTT. This gives the protein CASSFSSDRNQPQHF.